The clone carrying this T cell receptor (beta chain) was seen once. V was clipped by 1 base and J by 5 bases; unmatched bases: 5. CDR3 length: 16 residues. Germline V gene lookup returns CDR1 LGHDT and CDR2 YNNKEL (reference sequence). This sample is drawn from a study of CD8 T cells in Susac syndrome. Random hexamers were used to reverse transcribe roughly 0.5 to 1 ug of RNA. MiXCR was run by TCRdb on the immunoSEQ multiplex PCR reads, yielding one entry per CDR3 protein. The repertoire includes 150,000 to 200,000 distinct CDR3 sequences, roughly nine tenths of them detected once, and approximately 0.09% sits in the top ten.

Material: CD4+ T cells from PBMCs. V and J are TRBV3-1 and TRBJ2-2, with TRBD2 matching over 9 bases. The TCR sequence derives from a human donor with Susac syndrome. CDR3 in DNA: TGTGCCAGCAGCCAAGCTGCGGGGGGGCTAACCGGGGAGCTGTTTTTT. Translating it yields CASSQAAGGLTGELFF.